This T cell receptor (beta chain) emerged from a study of blood T cell repertoires in COVID-19. The wider study: In each case, the material was cDNA or gDNA derived from T cells, B-cell-depleted T cells, or PBMCs.

The CDR3 has 14 residues. Germline lookup yields CDR1 DFQATT and CDR2 SNEGSKA (reference sequence). Losses at the gene ends were 3 bases for V and 2 bases for J; bases not matched to a gene: 2. Produced via immunoSEQ multiplex PCR; TCRdb's table is partial and in-frame only. The sample lists 90,000 or so clones, approximately 91% seen once, with 1.8% in the top ten. The chain links TRBV20-1 to TRBJ2-7, with 12 nucleotides matching TRBD2. Sequencing was carried out using peripheral blood. This receptor was obtained from a human donor with active COVID-19. The donor label of this sample is uncertain. The CDR3 is CSASPSGGAYEQYF. CDR3 coding DNA: TGCAGTGCTAGTCCTAGCGGGGGGGCCTACGAGCAGTACTTC.